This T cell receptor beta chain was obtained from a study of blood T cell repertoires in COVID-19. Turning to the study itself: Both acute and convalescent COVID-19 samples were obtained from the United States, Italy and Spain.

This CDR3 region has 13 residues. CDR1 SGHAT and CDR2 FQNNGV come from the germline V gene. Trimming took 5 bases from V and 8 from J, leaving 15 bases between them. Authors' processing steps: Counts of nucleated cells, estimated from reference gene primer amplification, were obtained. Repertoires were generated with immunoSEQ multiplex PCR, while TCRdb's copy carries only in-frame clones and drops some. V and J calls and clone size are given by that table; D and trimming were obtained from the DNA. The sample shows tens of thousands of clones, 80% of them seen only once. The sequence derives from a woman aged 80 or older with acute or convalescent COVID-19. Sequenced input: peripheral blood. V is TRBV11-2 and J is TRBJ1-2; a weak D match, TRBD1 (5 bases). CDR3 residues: CASSKTGFGGYTF. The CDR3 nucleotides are TGTGCCAGCAGCAAAACAGGATTTGGCGGCTACACCTTC.